Below are 28 T cell receptor beta chains sequenced from a single sample in a study of cytomegalovirus exposure and HLA in healthy donors. Vbeta (60) and Jbeta (13) primers were used in the PCR. Here immunoSEQ multiplex PCR was the method, and the copy in TCRdb shows in-frame clones only, minus some. The data hold approximately 90,000 clones, with roughly 80% observed a single time. The sequenced sample was PBMCs. Receptors were obtained from a man aged 35 to 55 in good health and CMV-seronegative.

The chain recombines TRBV9 with TRBJ2-7; weak D call: TRBD1 (7 bases). The CDR3 has 14 residues. V dropped 0 bases and J dropped 5 bases, with 12 bases sitting between them. Germline CDR1 is SGDLS and CDR2 is YYNGEE. CDR3 DNA sequence: TGTGCCAGCAGCGTAGGACAGGGACTTAACGAGCAGTACTTC. It specifies CASSVGQGLNEQYF.

V gene TRBV28 combines with J gene TRBJ1-5; 11 positions agree with TRBD1. CDR1 is MDHEN, CDR2 SYDVKM, per germline. V gave up 4 bases and J gave up 2 bases; unmatched junction bases: 4. There are 16 residues in the CDR3. The DNA for the CDR3 is TGTGCCAGCAGTTCCCCGGGACAGGGGGGCAATCAGCCCCAGCATTTT. This encodes CASSSPGQGGNQPQHF.

The V call is TRBV4-2, the J call TRBJ2-1, with TRBD2 as a possible D gene (5 bases). Trimming cost V 0 bases and J 5 bases, with 14 bases left between them. This CDR3 is built from 16 residues. The V gene's germline CDR1 is LGHNA and CDR2 YNFKEQ. The DNA for the CDR3 is TGTGCCAGCAGCCAAGAGTTCGAGCGGCTAAACAATGAGCAGTTCTTC. Protein product: CASSQEFERLNNEQFF.

The rearrangement joins TRBV14 to TRBJ2-3, with D unclear. Germline assignment: CDR1 SGHDN and CDR2 FVKESK. V gave up 1 base and J gave up 6 bases, with 2 bases separating them. This CDR3 region has 11 residues. The CDR3 is CASSQADTQYF. The CDR3 DNA sequence: TGTGCCAGCAGCCAAGCTGATACGCAGTATTTT.

A few counts support this clone. CDR3 sequence (DNA): TGCAGCGTTGAAACTTGGAGCTCCTACGAGCAGTACTTC. Its protein product is CSVETWSSYEQYF. The J gene is TRBJ2-7, the V gene TRBV29-1; D gene ambiguous. The CDR3 consists of 13 residues. V lost 2 bases to trimming and J lost 0 bases, with 8 bases between them. CDR1 is SQVTM and CDR2 is ANQGSEA in the germline V gene.

This clone was detected only a few times. J is TRBJ1-6 and V is TRBV6-5; D not resolved. V lost 5 bases and J 9 bases, leaving 8 bases between the germline ends. Germline assignment: CDR1 MNHEY and CDR2 SVGAGI. This CDR3 has 12 amino acids. CDR3 loop: CASSDFISPLHF. Written as DNA, the CDR3 is TGTGCCAGCAGTGACTTCATTTCACCCCTCCACTTT.

The chain combines TRBV6-1 with TRBJ1-2; D may be TRBD1 (5 bases). The CDR3 spans 15 residues. V was trimmed by 8 bases and J by 8 bases, leaving 24 bases between them. The V gene's germline CDR1 is MNHNS and CDR2 SASEGT. In nucleotides, the CDR3 is TGTGCCAGCCGAGCCGGGGGGGGTTTGGGCTCCGGCTACACCTTC. It codes for CASRAGGGLGSGYTF.

V usage is TRBV7-9 and J usage is TRBJ2-1, with D maybe TRBD2 (6 bases). V dropped 0 bases and J dropped 8 bases, with 23 bases sitting between them. The CDR3 loop spans 18 amino acids. Germline V gene sequence: CDR1 SEHNR, CDR2 FQNEAQ (reference sequence). Here the CDR3 reads CASSLAVVVTRSVYEQFF. As DNA, the CDR3 is TGTGCCAGCAGCTTAGCCGTGGTAGTGACTAGGAGTGTGTATGAGCAGTTCTTC.

This chain links TRBV6-9 with TRBJ1-2; TRBD1 is a possible D gene (6 bases). Germline loops: CDR1 MNHGY, CDR2 SVAAGI. The CDR3 has 17 residues. With 8 bases removed from V and 3 bases from J, the gap between germline ends came to 25 bases. CDR3 residues: CASLTRGAYVEDYGYTF. In DNA, the CDR3 is TGTGCCAGCCTTACCCGGGGGGCTTACGTTGAGGACTATGGCTACACCTTC.

Details on this clone: Compared with germline, one end of the junction differs, possibly owing to a read error. V gene TRBV5-1 combines with J gene TRBJ2-1; 11 bases align to TRBD1. Looked up from germline, CDR1 is SGHRS and CDR2 is YFSETQ. The CDR3 extends over 15 amino acids. The CDR3 reads CVSSRTGQGASEQFF. CDR3 DNA sequence: TGCGTCAGCAGCCGCACAGGACAGGGGGCTAGTGAGCAGTTCTTC.

The V call is TRBV18, the J call TRBJ2-6; the D is unclear. This CDR3 is 14 amino acids long. V was cut by 3 bases and J by 0 bases, with 3 bases left in between. Germline CDR1 and CDR2: KGHSH and LQKENI. The CDR3 nucleotides read TGTGCCAGCTCACCCAACTCTGGGGCCAACGTCCTGACTTTC. Its translation: CASSPNSGANVLTF.

This clone turned up a few times. V usage is TRBV28 and J usage is TRBJ1-6; the D is unclear. V was clipped by 5 bases and J by 9 bases, with 8 bases between them. Germline values: CDR1 MDHEN, CDR2 SYDVKM. This CDR3 is 12 amino acids long. Written as DNA, the CDR3 is TGTGCCAGCAGTACTACTGGTTCACCCCTCCACTTT. This codes for CASSTTGSPLHF.

This clone turned up a few times. The rearrangement uses TRBV7-8 and TRBJ1-4; TRBD1 aligns across 8 bases. CDR3 length equals 15 residues. V was pared by 7 bases and J by 8 bases, with 12 bases of the junction left unmatched. Per germline, CDR1 SGHVS and CDR2 FQNEAQ. The CDR3 DNA reads TGTGCCAGCACCCTACAGACAGGGGCAGAGGAAAAACTGTTTTTT. Its translation is CASTLQTGAEEKLFF.

With respect to this clone: The same CDR3 also results from other DNA sequences found in this sample. The chain recombines TRBV30 with TRBJ2-7; tentatively, D is TRBD1 (6 bases). V was shortened by 5 bases and J by 0 bases, with 8 bases between the two germline ends. Germline V CDR1 and CDR2: GTSNPN, SVGIG (reference sequence). This CDR3 comprises 12 residues. The CDR3 protein is CAWGDTSYEQYF. CDR3 sequence (DNA): TGTGCCTGGGGGGACACCTCCTACGAGCAGTACTTC.

The chain employs TRBV5-1 and TRBJ2-7; 7 bases are shared with TRBD1. Germline lookup yields CDR1 SGHRS and CDR2 YFSETQ. V shed 4 bases and J 6 bases; nucleotides not matched to a gene: 10. The CDR3 totals 14 residues. The CDR3 spells CASSRGQLATEQYF. The CDR3, as DNA: TGCGCCAGCAGCCGGGGACAGTTAGCTACCGAGCAGTACTTC.

This clone was recorded only once. The chain joins TRBV2 to TRBJ1-4; perhaps TRBD1 as D (5 bases). Trimming shortened V by 6 bases and J by 4 bases, and 12 bases separated the two germline ends. Germline CDR1 is SNHLY and CDR2 is FYNNEI. The CDR3 consists of 14 residues. Written as DNA, the CDR3 is TGTGCCAGCAGGGAAACAGGCTTTAATGAAAAACTGTTTTTT. Translated: CASRETGFNEKLFF.

The V call is TRBV29-1, the J call TRBJ1-2; D perhaps matches TRBD1 (5 bases). Looked up from germline, CDR1 is SQVTM and CDR2 is ANQGSEA. With 3 bases removed from V and 8 bases from J, the gap between germline ends came to 16 bases. CDR3 size: 13 residues. This CDR3 is CSVESEGVGGYTF. The CDR3 region has the DNA TGCAGCGTTGAGTCCGAAGGGGTTGGCGGCTACACCTTC.

The V and J genes are TRBV29-1 and TRBJ2-7; D perhaps matches TRBD1 (5 bases). This CDR3 contains 11 residues. Trimming stripped 7 bases from V and 1 base from J, with 8 bases between. Germline loops: CDR1 SQVTM, CDR2 ANQGSEA. Written as DNA, the CDR3 is TGCAGCGCCAGGACATCCTACGAGCAGTACTTC. Its protein product is CSARTSYEQYF.

V usage is TRBV5-1 and J usage is TRBJ2-5, with 10 positions matching TRBD2. The trim removed 4 bases at V and 3 bases at J, leaving 9 bases unmatched. Germline lookup yields CDR1 SGHRS and CDR2 YFSETQ. The CDR3 spans 16 residues. CDR3 sequence: CASSPVLAGDEETQYF. Here the CDR3 DNA reads TGCGCCAGCAGCCCTGTCCTAGCGGGGGACGAAGAGACCCAGTACTTC.

The V gene is TRBV5-6, the J gene TRBJ2-2; tentative D call: TRBD1 (5 bases). With 4 bases removed from V and 3 bases from J, the gap between germline ends came to 13 bases. CDR3 length: 15 amino acids. The germline gives CDR1 SGHDT, CDR2 YYEEEE. The CDR3 loop reads CASSLFGADTGELFF. CDR3 nucleotide sequence: TGTGCCAGCAGCCTGTTTGGGGCGGACACCGGGGAGCTGTTTTTT.

This clone was seen just once. The rearrangement joins TRBV5-6 to TRBJ1-1; perhaps TRBD1 as D (6 bases). This CDR3 is 16 amino acids long. The germline V gene has CDR1 SGHDT and CDR2 YYEEEE. The ends were cut back, 3 bases at V and 4 bases at J, with 19 bases in the middle. CDR3: CASSSRWAGAVTEAFF. CDR3 in DNA: TGTGCCAGCAGCTCCCGGTGGGCGGGGGCCGTCACTGAAGCTTTCTTT.

The sample holds a few counts of this clone. The chain has TRBV12-5 and TRBJ2-3; D remains ambiguous. Germline loops: CDR1 LGHNT, CDR2 FRNRAP. The CDR3 runs to 13 residues. V was shortened by 2 bases and J by 1 base, with 4 bases between the two germline ends. The CDR3 DNA sequence: TGTGCTAGTGGTTTGAGCGGCACAGATACGCAGTATTTT. Amino acid sequence: CASGLSGTDTQYF.

As DNA, the CDR3 is TGTGCCAGCAGTGAGCAGGGTCGCGACACCGGGGAGCTGTTTTTT. Its protein is CASSEQGRDTGELFF. The chain links TRBV2 to TRBJ2-2; a weak D match, TRBD1 (5 bases). Trimming removed 3 bases at V and 3 bases at J, with 11 bases between. Germline values: CDR1 SNHLY, CDR2 FYNNEI. The CDR3 loop spans 15 amino acids.

This clone showed up just once. This chain links TRBV28 with TRBJ1-1, with D uncertain. The CDR3 contains 14 residues. V was cut by 6 bases and J by 8 bases, with 19 bases left in between. CDR1 and CDR2 (germline): MDHEN, SYDVKM. The CDR3 bases are TGTGCCAGCAGCCGAACGGTTTGGGGAGGGGAAGCTTTCTTT. It encodes CASSRTVWGGEAFF.

This clone was recorded a few times. The gene calls are TRBV14 and TRBJ2-1; TRBD2 matches at 11 bases. Trimming at V came to 0 bases and at J to 6 bases, leaving 13 bases not matched to a gene. This CDR3 has 19 amino acids. The germline V gene encodes CDR1 SGHDN and CDR2 FVKESK. CDR3 bases: TGTGCCAGCAGCCAAGATAGGGCTAGCGGGAGGAAGATCGGCAATGAGCAGTTCTTC. Translation: CASSQDRASGRKIGNEQFF. Supplemented by reference TRBV14 and TRBJ2-1, the full variable domain reads EAGVTQFPSHSVIEKGQTVTLRCDPISGHDNLYWYRRVMGKEIKFLLHFVKESKQDESGMPNNRFLAERTGGTYSTLKVQPAELEDSGVYFCASSQDRASGRKIGNEQFFGPGTRLTVL.

The chain carries TRBV6-4 and TRBJ1-1; weak D call: TRBD1 (6 bases). The germline V and J ends were trimmed by 4 bases and 0 bases, with 12 bases remaining between them. Germline values: CDR1 MRHNA, CDR2 SNTAGT. The CDR3 covers 15 residues. CDR3 DNA sequence: TGTGCCAGCAGTGCCATGGCAGGGGTGAACACTGAAGCTTTCTTT. It translates to CASSAMAGVNTEAFF.

In nucleotides, the CDR3 is TGTGCCAGCAGCAAATACATAGGGGTCTCCTACGAGCAGTACTTC. Its protein product is CASSKYIGVSYEQYF. The chain is built from TRBV21-1 and TRBJ2-7; the table's D gene call, TRBD1, was not cross checked with the DNA. TRBV21-1 corresponds to a pseudogene. The CDR3 is 15 amino acids.

A few counts support this clone. This sequence joins TRBV15 and TRBJ2-1; TRBD1 agrees at 7 bases. Unmatched junction bases numbered 10, after V lost 8 bases and J lost 6 bases. The CDR3 consists of 14 residues. Germline V lookup: CDR1 LNHNV, CDR2 YYDKDF (reference sequence). The CDR3 loop reads CATARGGLFNEQFF. Written as DNA, the CDR3 is TGTGCCACCGCGAGAGGGGGCTTATTCAATGAGCAGTTCTTC.